Below, 18 T cell receptor beta chains from the same sample are listed, as sequenced in a study of naive and memory T cell subsets. Two oligonucleotides, mixed equimolar, formed the beta constant-region primer covering TRBC1 and TRBC2. Nested alpha and beta constant-region primers with the SP2 primer drove four PCR rounds on ligated cDNA. TCRdb reprocessed the UMI-ligation and nested PCR reads via MiXCR and lists one record per CDR3 protein. The data show about 90,000 distinct CDR3 sequences, roughly 10% seen once. General study results and limits: Possibly reflecting memory cells re-expressing CD45RA, a few larger clonotypes occurred in naive repertoires, especially CD8.

These receptors have no identified antigens. The specimen sequenced was naive CD4+ T cells from blood. The origin of the receptors is a human donor in good health.

The genes are TRBV18 and TRBJ2-7, with a tentative D call TRBD1 (6 bases). CDR1 is KGHSH and CDR2 is LQKENI in the germline V gene. Trimming took off 6 bases at V and 6 bases at J, with 12 bases between the two ends. The CDR3 contains 12 residues. Here the CDR3 reads CASSRDRTEQYF. Written as DNA, the CDR3 is TGTGCCAGCTCGAGAGACAGGACCGAGCAGTACTTC.

This clonotype was recorded at least ten times. The chain uses TRBV20-1 and TRBJ2-3, with TRBD2 matching over 7 bases. The CDR3 length is 16 residues. V was clipped by 1 base and J by 2 bases; unmatched bases: 9. Germline V CDR1 and CDR2: DFQATT, SNEGSKA (reference sequence). The DNA for the CDR3 is TGCAGTGCTAGAGGATCCCTAGCGGCGAACACAGATACGCAGTATTTT. It yields the protein CSARGSLAANTDTQYF.

V and J are TRBV18 and TRBJ1-1; TRBD1 matches 9 bases. Per the germline V gene, CDR1 is KGHSH and CDR2 is LQKENI. Germline trimming cut 5 bases from V and 2 bases from J; bases unmatched to any gene: 6. The CDR3 is made up of 15 amino acids. The CDR3 region is CASSVIQGANTEAFF. CDR3 coding DNA: TGTGCCAGCTCAGTGATACAGGGGGCCAACACTGAAGCTTTCTTT. Supplemented by reference TRBV18 and TRBJ1-1, the full variable domain reads NAGVMQNPRHLVRRRGQEARLRCSPMKGHSHVYWYRQLPEEGLKFMVYLQKENIIDESGMPKERFSAEFPKEGPSILRIQQVVRGDSAAYFCASSVIQGANTEAFFGQGTRLTVV.

The rearrangement joins TRBV4-2 to TRBJ1-5; 9 positions agree with TRBD1. Germline V gene sequence: CDR1 LGHNA, CDR2 YNFKEQ. The CDR3 spans 16 residues. The junction had 8 bases not matched to a gene; V was cut back by 4 bases and J by 4 bases. DNA for the CDR3: TGTGCCAGCAGCCCACGCCGGGACAGGGATAATCAGCCCCAGCATTTT. Its protein is CASSPRRDRDNQPQHF.

In this sample, this clonotype turned up a few times. This chain joins TRBV3-1 and TRBJ2-1; possible D gene TRBD1, 5 bases. Per the germline V gene, CDR1 is LGHDT and CDR2 is YNNKEL (reference sequence). The ends were cut back, 0 bases at V and 2 bases at J, with 11 bases in the middle. CDR3 size: 16 residues. CDR3 protein: CASSQDGAWAYNEQFF. For the CDR3, the DNA is TGTGCCAGCAGCCAAGATGGGGCGTGGGCCTACAATGAGCAGTTCTTC.

The chain is built from TRBV20-1 and TRBJ2-1; 8 positions agree with TRBD2. V was pared by 7 bases and J by 0 bases, with 5 bases of the junction left unmatched. Germline V CDR1 and CDR2: DFQATT, SNEGSKA (reference sequence). The CDR3 is 14 residues long. The DNA for the CDR3 is TGCAGTGGTGGCGGGGGGCCCTCCTACAATGAGCAGTTCTTC. Translated: CSGGGGPSYNEQFF.

This sequence joins TRBV12-3 or TRBV12-4 and TRBJ2-2; D not certain. The CDR3 runs 12 residues. The V gene lost 4 bases and the J gene lost 5 bases, with 5 bases spanning the gap. The CDR3 DNA sequence: TGTGCCAGCAGTTCACCAACCGGGGAGCTGTTTTTT. It yields the protein CASSSPTGELFF.

This clonotype was picked up a small number of times. This sequence joins TRBV4-3 and TRBJ1-1, with unresolved D. The ends were cut back, 1 base at V and 10 bases at J, with 13 bases in the middle. The CDR3 spans 13 residues. CDR1 LGHNA and CDR2 YSLEER come from the germline V gene. The CDR3 is CASSQARGTAAFF. The CDR3 bases are TGCGCCAGCAGCCAAGCGCGGGGTACAGCAGCTTTCTTT.

This clonotype showed up just a few times. The gene calls are TRBV28 and TRBJ1-1; no reliable D call. CDR1 is MDHEN, CDR2 SYDVKM, per germline. The germline V and J ends were trimmed by 7 bases and 0 bases, with 15 bases remaining between them. The CDR3 spans 15 residues. The CDR3 protein is CASKRTAAMNTEAFF. In nucleotides, the CDR3 is TGTGCCAGCAAACGGACTGCGGCCATGAACACTGAAGCTTTCTTT.

This chain links TRBV7-9 with TRBJ1-3; no definite D call. The CDR3 is made up of 11 amino acids. V shed 10 bases and J shed 4 bases, with 8 bases lying between them. Germline V gives CDR1 SEHNR, CDR2 FQNEAQ (reference sequence). In nucleotides, the CDR3 is TGTGCCACCCGGAAAGGAAACACCATATATTTT. It is translated as CATRKGNTIYF.

The chain uses TRBV7-3 and TRBJ2-5; 9 bases line up with TRBD2. Trimming took 0 bases from V and 1 from J; bases not matched to a gene: 0. CDR3 length: 15 residues. Germline-derived CDR1 and CDR2 are SGHTA and FQGTGA. The CDR3 loop reads CASSLTAGGQETQYF. The DNA of the CDR3 is TGTGCCAGCAGCTTAACAGCGGGGGGCCAAGAGACCCAGTACTTC.

This clonotype was counted only a few times. V and J are TRBV12-3 or TRBV12-4 and TRBJ1-4; D unresolved. The CDR3 covers 11 residues. V was shortened by 1 base and J by 13 bases, with 7 bases between the two germline ends. As DNA, the CDR3 is TGTGCCAGCAGTTTAGGAGTGTCACTGTTTTTT. Its translation is CASSLGVSLFF.

This clonotype has just a few counts. The V and J genes are TRBV7-9 and TRBJ2-5; D perhaps matches TRBD2 (5 bases). V was trimmed by 1 base and J by 4 bases, leaving 16 bases between them. This CDR3 spans 16 amino acids. CDR1 is SEHNR, CDR2 FQNEAQ, per germline (reference sequence). The CDR3 DNA follows: TGTGCCAGCAGCTTAGAGGCCAGCCCCGGGGTAGAGACCCAGTACTTC. Amino acids: CASSLEASPGVETQYF.

The genes are TRBV11-2 and TRBJ2-1, with a possible D match to TRBD2 (6 bases). V lost 4 bases and J 4 bases, leaving 17 bases between the germline ends. The CDR3 consists of 16 residues. Per germline, CDR1 SGHAT and CDR2 FQNNGV. The CDR3 loop reads CASSSGPGLRYNEQFF. The CDR3 DNA follows: TGTGCCAGCAGCTCCGGACCGGGACTCCGGTACAATGAGCAGTTCTTC.

This clonotype was observed many times. The CDR3 spells CATSRRATGQSLSNSPLHF. In DNA form, the CDR3 reads TGTGCCACCAGCAGACGAGCGACGGGACAGTCCCTTTCTAATTCACCCCTCCACTTT. This chain joins TRBV15 and TRBJ1-6; TRBD1 matches at 7 bases. The CDR3 sequence is 19 residues long. V lost 2 bases to trimming and J lost 6 bases; unmatched junction nucleotides: 16. Germline CDR1 is LNHNV and CDR2 is YYDKDF (reference sequence).

In this sample, this clonotype turned up a few times. The chain combines TRBV6-1 with TRBJ2-7; D is perhaps TRBD2 (5 bases). CDR3 length: 11 amino acids. V lost 8 bases to trimming and J lost 2 bases, with 7 bases between them. In germline, CDR1 is MNHNS, CDR2 SASEGT. CDR3 sequence reads: CASQLAYEQYF. The DNA of the CDR3 is TGTGCCAGCCAACTAGCCTACGAGCAGTACTTC.

CDR3 nucleotides: TGTGCCATCAGTGAGAAGACGCTCGTGCCCCTCCACTTT. This codes for CAISEKTLVPLHF. V usage is TRBV10-3 and J usage is TRBJ1-6; D unclear. Trimming shortened V by 2 bases and J by 13 bases, and 12 bases separated the two germline ends. The CDR3 is made up of 13 amino acids. From germline, CDR1 is ENHRY and CDR2 SYGVKD.

This clonotype was seen more than once but under ten times. This chain uses TRBV6-9 with TRBJ2-3; TRBD2 aligns across 12 bases. Per the germline V gene, CDR1 is MNHGY and CDR2 is SVAAGI. There are 16 residues in the CDR3. The ends lost 5 bases at V and 1 base at J; junction bases unmatched: 4. CDR3 bases: TGTGCCAGCAGTCACCGACTAGCGGGAGGCACAGATACGCAGTATTTT. Protein product: CASSHRLAGGTDTQYF.